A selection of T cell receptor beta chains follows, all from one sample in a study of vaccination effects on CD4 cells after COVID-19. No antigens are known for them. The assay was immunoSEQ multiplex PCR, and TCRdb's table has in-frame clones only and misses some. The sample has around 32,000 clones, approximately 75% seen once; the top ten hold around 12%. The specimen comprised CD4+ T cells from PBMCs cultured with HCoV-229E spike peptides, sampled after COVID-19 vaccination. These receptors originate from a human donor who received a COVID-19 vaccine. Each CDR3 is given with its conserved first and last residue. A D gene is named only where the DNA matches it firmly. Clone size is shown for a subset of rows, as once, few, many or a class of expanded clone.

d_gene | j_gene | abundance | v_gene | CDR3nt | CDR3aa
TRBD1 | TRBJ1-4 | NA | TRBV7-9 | TGTGCCAGCAGCTTTCGGGGACAGGGTGGTGAAAAACTGTTTTTT | CASSFRGQGGEKLFF
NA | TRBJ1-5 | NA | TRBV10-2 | TGCGCCAGCAGTGAACAGGTCAATCAGCCCCAGCATTTT | CASSEQVNQPQHF
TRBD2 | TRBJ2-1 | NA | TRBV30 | TGTGCCTGGAGTGGACTAGCGGGGGCACAAAATGAGCAGTTCTTC | CAWSGLAGAQNEQFF
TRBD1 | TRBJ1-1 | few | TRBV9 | TGTGCCAGCAGCGTAGAGGGACAGGGAATTGAAGCTTTCTTT | CASSVEGQGIEAFF
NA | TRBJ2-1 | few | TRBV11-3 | TGTGCCAGCAGCTTAGAAGCAAGCTCCTACAATGAGCAGTTCTTC | CASSLEASSYNEQFF
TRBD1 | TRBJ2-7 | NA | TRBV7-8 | TGTGCCAGCAGGCCTGGGCGTGACAGGGCCAGCGAGCAGTACTTC | CASRPGRDRASEQYF
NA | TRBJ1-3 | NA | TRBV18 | TGTGCCAGCTCGAATCATAACAGTGGAAACACCATATATTTT | CASSNHNSGNTIYF
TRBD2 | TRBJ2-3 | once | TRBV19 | TGTGCCAGTAGGGGTTTAAGCGGGGGGATCACAGATACGCAGTATTTT | CASRGLSGGITDTQYF
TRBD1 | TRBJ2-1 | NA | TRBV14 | TGTGCCAGCAGCCAAATAACAGGGGATGAGCAGTTCTTC | CASSQITGDEQFF
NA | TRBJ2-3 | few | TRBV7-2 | TGTGCCAGCAGCTTAGATCGGGTCCCAGATACGCAGTATTTT | CASSLDRVPDTQYF
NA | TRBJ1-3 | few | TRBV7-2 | TGTGCCAGCAGTTCTCAGGCGGCGGGTGGAAACACCATATATTTT | CASSSQAAGGNTIYF
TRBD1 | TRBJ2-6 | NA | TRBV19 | TGTGCCAGTAGTTTCCGGGACAGGGCCTCTGGGGCCAACGTCCTGACTTTC | CASSFRDRASGANVLTF
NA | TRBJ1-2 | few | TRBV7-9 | TGTGCCAGCAGCATTGTGGCCTATGGCTACACCTTC | CASSIVAYGYTF
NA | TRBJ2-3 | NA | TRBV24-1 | TGTGCCACCAGTGATGCGGTAGTCGGCGCAGATACGCAGTATTTT | CATSDAVVGADTQYF
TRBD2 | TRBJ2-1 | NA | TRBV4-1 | TGCGCCAGCAGCCAGGGATTGGGCGGGAGGCCCTACAATGAGCAGTTCTTC | CASSQGLGGRPYNEQFF
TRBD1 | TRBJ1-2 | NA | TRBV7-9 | TGTGCCAGCAGCTCGATAGCGGGACAGGGAGACAACTATGGCTACACCTTC | CASSSIAGQGDNYGYTF
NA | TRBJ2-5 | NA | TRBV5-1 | TGCGCCAGCAGCTTGGGGCCTGCGGGGCTACAAGAGACCCAGTACTTC | CASSLGPAGLQETQYF
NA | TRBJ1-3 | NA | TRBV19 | TGTGCCAGTAGTATTAGTTGGGGTGTCGGCTCTGGAAACACCATATATTTT | CASSISWGVGSGNTIYF
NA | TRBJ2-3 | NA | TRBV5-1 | TGCGCCAGCAGCTTGTACTCCCCACTCACAGATACGCAGTATTTT | CASSLYSPLTDTQYF
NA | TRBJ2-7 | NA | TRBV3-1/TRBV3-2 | TGTGCCAGCAGCCAAGAATTCTCCGGGGCTAGACACTTC | CASSQEFSGARHF
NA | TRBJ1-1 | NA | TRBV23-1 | TGCGCCAGCAGTCAAGCGGGACAAGGCCCAGAAGCTTTCTTT | CASSQAGQGPEAFF
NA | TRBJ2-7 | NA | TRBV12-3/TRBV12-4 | TGTGCCAGCAGCGGGGACGGCGCCTACGAGCAGTACTTC | CASSGDGAYEQYF
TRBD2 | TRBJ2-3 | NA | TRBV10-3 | TGTGCCATCAGTAGCGAACAAGCGGGGATGGGAGATACGCAGTATTTT | CAISSEQAGMGDTQYF
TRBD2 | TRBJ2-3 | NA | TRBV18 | TGTGCCAGCTCACCACCTCTAGCGGGGGGCACAGATACGCAGTATTTT | CASSPPLAGGTDTQYF
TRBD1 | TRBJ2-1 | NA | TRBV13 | TGTGCCAGCAGCCCCCCCGGACAGGGGGCGTCTAATGAGCAGTTCTTC | CASSPPGQGASNEQFF
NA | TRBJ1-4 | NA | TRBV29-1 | TGCAGCGCCCTAGGGGGGGCTAGGGAAAAACTGTTTTTT | CSALGGAREKLFF
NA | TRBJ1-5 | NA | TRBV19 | TGTGCCAGTAGTATAGGGGATGTGGGCAATCAGCCCCAGCATTTT | CASSIGDVGNQPQHF
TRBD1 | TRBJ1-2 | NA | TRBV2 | TGTGCCAGCAGTGAAGTTCAGACAGGGGGAGGAGGCTACACCTTC | CASSEVQTGGGGYTF
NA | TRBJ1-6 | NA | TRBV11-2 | TGTGCCAGCAGCTTGAACCGGGGGATTTCACCCCTCCACTTT | CASSLNRGISPLHF
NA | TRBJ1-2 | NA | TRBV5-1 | TGCGCCAGCAGCTTGGGAAGACAGCCCTCGTATGGCTACACCTTC | CASSLGRQPSYGYTF
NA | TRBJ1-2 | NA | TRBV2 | TGTGCCAGCAGCGCGACAGCGTTTGTTGGCTACACCTTC | CASSATAFVGYTF
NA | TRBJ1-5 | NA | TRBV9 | TGTGCCAGCAGCGTAGGGACGGTGGGGGATCAGCCCCAGCATTTT | CASSVGTVGDQPQHF
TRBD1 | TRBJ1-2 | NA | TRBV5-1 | TGCGCCAGCAGCTTCCTCGGGACAGGAGTTGGGGAGGATGGCTACACCTTC | CASSFLGTGVGEDGYTF
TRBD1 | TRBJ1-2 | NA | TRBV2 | TGTGCCAGCAGTAATCTGAGGACAGGGGGCAACTATGGCTACACCTTC | CASSNLRTGGNYGYTF
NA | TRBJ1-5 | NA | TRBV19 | TGTGCCAGTAGATCTCCTAATCAGCCCCAGCATTTT | CASRSPNQPQHF
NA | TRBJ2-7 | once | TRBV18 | TGTGCCAGCTCTCAACAGCCCACCGCAACCTACGAGCAGTACTTC | CASSQQPTATYEQYF
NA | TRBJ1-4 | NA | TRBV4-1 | TGCGCCAGCAGCCAAGTAGAAGGGATTGAAAAACTGTTTTTT | CASSQVEGIEKLFF
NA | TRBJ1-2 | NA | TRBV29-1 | TGCAGCGTTGAAGAGGCAGGGTGGAAGTTGAACTATGGCTACACCTTC | CSVEEAGWKLNYGYTF
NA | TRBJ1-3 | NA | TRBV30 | TGTGCCTGGACCGCAGGGTACTCTGGAAACACCATATATTTT | CAWTAGYSGNTIYF
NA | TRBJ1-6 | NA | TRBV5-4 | TGTGCCAGCAGCTTGGTTGGTTCACCCCTCCACTTT | CASSLVGSPLHF
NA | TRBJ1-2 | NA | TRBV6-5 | TGTGCCAGCACCGAAGGGCCTCAACTTGATTATGGCTACACCTTC | CASTEGPQLDYGYTF
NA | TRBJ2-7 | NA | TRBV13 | TGTGCCAGCAGCTTAGACAACCCTCAGAGACTAGAGGTAAAGTACGAGCAGTACTTC | CASSLDNPQRLEVKYEQYF
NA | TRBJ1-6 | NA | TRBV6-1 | TGTGCCAGCAGTGAAGCAGGGGGTAATTCACCCCTCCACTTT | CASSEAGGNSPLHF
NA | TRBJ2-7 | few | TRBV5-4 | TGTGCCAGCAGCTTGGAGGCGGTCTACGAGCAGTACTTC | CASSLEAVYEQYF
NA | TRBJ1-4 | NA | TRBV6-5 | TGTGCCAGCAGCCCCGGGGGGAGGACTAATGAAAAACTGTTTTTT | CASSPGGRTNEKLFF
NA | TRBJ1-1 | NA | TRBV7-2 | TGTGCCAGCAGCCCCATTGCCCGGGGAAGTACTGAAGCTTTCTTT | CASSPIARGSTEAFF
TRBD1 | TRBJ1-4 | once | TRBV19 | TGTGCCAGTAGCCAGGGGGCGACTGTTGAAAAACTGTTTTTT | CASSQGATVEKLFF
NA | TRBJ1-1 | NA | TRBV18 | TGTGCCAGCTCACCACCAGTGAACACTGAAGCTTTCTTT | CASSPPVNTEAFF
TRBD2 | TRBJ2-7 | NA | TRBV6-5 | TGTGCCAGCAGTAGGACTAGCGGGGGCAACGAGCAGTACTTC | CASSRTSGGNEQYF
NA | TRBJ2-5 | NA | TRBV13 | TGTGCCAGCAGCCGGCCGGGAAGGGAGACCCAGTACTTC | CASSRPGRETQYF
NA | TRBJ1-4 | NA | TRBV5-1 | TGCGCCAGCAGCTTGGAGGCATCAACTAATGAAAAACTGTTTTTT | CASSLEASTNEKLFF
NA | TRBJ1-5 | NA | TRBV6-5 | TGTGCCAGCCATGTGGTCGGCGCAGGGCAGCCCCAGCATTTT | CASHVVGAGQPQHF
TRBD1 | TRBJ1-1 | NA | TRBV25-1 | TGTGCCAGCAGCGGACAGGGAAGGTTGACTGAAGCTTTCTTT | CASSGQGRLTEAFF
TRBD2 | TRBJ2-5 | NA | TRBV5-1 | TGCGCCAGCAGCACCGGACTAGCGGCTCAAGAGACCCAGTACTTC | CASSTGLAAQETQYF
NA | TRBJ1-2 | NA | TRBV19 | TGTGCCAGTAGTCCGGAGGGGTATGGCTACACCTTC | CASSPEGYGYTF
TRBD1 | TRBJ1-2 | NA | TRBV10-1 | TGCGCCAGCAGTGAGGGTTGGACAGGTGGCTACACCTTC | CASSEGWTGGYTF
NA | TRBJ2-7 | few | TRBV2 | TGTGCCAGCAGGAGACAGGAACTTGTTCAGTACTTC | CASRRQELVQYF